This T cell receptor (beta chain) was found in a study of PD-L1 blockade in urothelial cancer. Overall study context: Atezolizumab at 1,200 mg intravenously every 3 weeks was started by patients in about 2014. Of 29 to 30 patients, about two dozen were males with bladder-origin urothelial cancer. T cell content in blood samples showed a median of around 140,000.

V dropped 2 bases and J dropped 0 bases, with 12 bases sitting between them. The CDR3 loop spans 17 amino acids. CDR1 and CDR2 from the germline V gene are SGHRS and YFSETQ. On this clone: What it binds is unknown.

Study-level findings and limits: Sub-median blood TCR clonality before treatment predicted longer survival.

The time point: pretreatment peripheral blood. Assay: immunoSEQ multiplex PCR; the TCRdb copy retains only in-frame clones and omits some. The repertoire holds over 35,000 clones, with about 82% as singletons. The chain employs TRBV5-1 and TRBJ2-6, with D perhaps TRBD1 (5 bases). This receptor was identified in a man at least 80 years old with urothelial cancer. The sequenced sample was PBMCs, obtained around atezolizumab (anti-PD-L1) treatment. The CDR3 spells CASSFRAQSSGANVLTF. The CDR3 DNA is TGCGCCAGCAGCTTCAGGGCCCAGAGCTCTGGGGCCAACGTCCTGACTTTC.